The clone carrying this T cell receptor beta chain was seen a handful of times. The antigen is undetermined. Investigators reverse transcribed all isolated RNA, so they sequenced expressed TCRB transcripts. Clones were read by immunoSEQ multiplex PCR, and TCRdb kept only the in-frame ones, dropping some. The sample lists more than 150,000 clones; about 9% were seen once. This record comes from a study of beta chain features in type 1 diabetes. Findings of the study overall: Cells expressing TCR highly could be over-represented by cDNA sequencing. TCRB CDR3 length was moderately but significantly reduced in all four CD4+ subsets of Type 1 diabetes patients.

The length of the CDR3 is 13 residues. Trimming at V came to 8 bases and at J to 1 base, leaving 5 bases not matched to a gene. The V gene's germline CDR1 is MDHEN and CDR2 SYDVKM. The V call is TRBV28, the J call TRBJ2-7, with 7 bases identical to TRBD1. The clonotype was recovered from a woman in her thirties with type 1 diabetes. The sample taken for sequencing was central memory CD4+ T cells from blood. In DNA form, the CDR3 reads TGTGCCAGCTCCGGACAGGAATCCTACGAGCAGTACTTC. Residues: CASSGQESYEQYF.